Each of the 14 T cell receptor beta chains below was sequenced from the same sample in a study of blood T cell repertoires in COVID-19. The data were produced by immunoSEQ multiplex PCR, yet TCRdb's version contains in-frame clones alone and is incomplete. The top ten clones hold roughly 24% of a sample with about 10,000 clones, around 80% of them seen once. Sequenced: peripheral blood. These receptors were obtained from a man between 60 and 70 years old with active COVID-19.

The genes are TRBV4-1 and TRBJ2-7, with TRBD2 as a possible D gene (6 bases). The germline V gene has CDR1 MGHRA and CDR2 YSYEKL. The CDR3 sequence is 15 residues long. V lost 0 bases and J lost 3, with 12 bases in between. CDR3 amino acids: CASSQEIQDYYEQYF. CDR3 nucleotide sequence: TGCGCCAGCAGCCAAGAAATCCAGGACTACTACGAGCAGTACTTC.

V gene TRBV5-6 combines with J gene TRBJ1-6; D is ambiguous. CDR1 and CDR2 from the germline V gene are SGHDT and YYEEEE. The V end was cut by 2 bases, the J end by 9 bases, with 15 bases between. The CDR3 consists of 15 residues. CDR3 amino acids: CASSFLGGASSPLHF. The CDR3 region has the DNA TGTGCCAGCAGCTTCCTAGGCGGTGCAAGTTCACCCCTCCACTTT.

The CDR3, as DNA: TGTGCCAGTAGGACCTTGGGGGCGAACACTGAAGCTTTCTTT. Encoded protein: CASRTLGANTEAFF. The V and J genes are TRBV19 and TRBJ1-1; perhaps TRBD1 as D (6 bases). Trimming pared 6 bases from V and 1 base from J, leaving 12 bases between. CDR3 size: 14 residues. Germline V gene data show CDR1 as LNHDA and CDR2 as SQIVND (reference sequence).

This clone was counted only a few times. The genes are TRBV11-3 and TRBJ2-1; 9 bases are shared with TRBD2. The CDR3 spans 17 residues. V gave up 4 bases and J gave up 0 bases; unmatched junction bases: 7. Germline V gene lookup returns CDR1 SGHNT and CDR2 YENEEA. CDR3 sequence: CASSSAGGGPSYNEQFF. As DNA, the CDR3 is TGTGCCAGCAGCTCGGCGGGAGGGGGACCCTCCTACAATGAGCAGTTCTTC.

This chain connects TRBV11-2 to TRBJ2-1, with 12 bases that match TRBD2. This CDR3 is built from 18 residues. From germline, CDR1 is SGHAT and CDR2 FQNNGV. V dropped 5 bases and J dropped 6; count of bases not matched to a gene: 14. For the CDR3, the DNA is TGTGCCAGCAGCCGAGTCACTCTAGCGGGGGGGAACACCAATGAGCAGTTCTTC. Protein sequence: CASSRVTLAGGNTNEQFF.

The chain joins TRBV30 to TRBJ1-3, with D tentatively TRBD1 (6 bases). The germline V gene encodes CDR1 GTSNPN and CDR2 SVGIG (reference sequence). V lost 0 bases and J lost 0, with 18 bases in between. This CDR3 has 18 residues. In DNA form, the CDR3 reads TGTGCCTGGAGTGTACGAGTAAGGCACAGGGTCTCTGGAAACACCATATATTTT. Encoded protein: CAWSVRVRHRVSGNTIYF. Complete variable domain (other parts from reference TRBV30 and TRBJ1-3): SQTIHQWPATLVQPVGSPLSLECTVEGTSNPNLYWYRQAAGRGLQLLFYSVGIGQISSEVPQNLSASRPQDRQFILSSKKLLLSDSGFYLCAWSVRVRHRVSGNTIYFGEGSWLTVV.

The DNA for the CDR3 is TGCGCCAGCAGCTTGGTCCCGGGGAGGAACACTGAAGCTTTCTTT. This gives the protein CASSLVPGRNTEAFF. The chain is built from TRBV5-1 and TRBJ1-1; D call uncertain. Trimming removed 0 bases from V and 1 base from J, with 10 bases in between. CDR1 SGHRS and CDR2 YFSETQ come from the germline V gene. CDR3 length equals 15 residues. Drawing the rest from reference TRBV5-1 and TRBJ1-1, the complete variable domain is KAGVTQTPRYLIKTRGQQVTLSCSPISGHRSVSWYQQTPGQGLQFLFEYFSETQRNKGNFPGRFSGRQFSNSRSEMNVSTLELGDSALYLCASSLVPGRNTEAFFGQGTRLTVV.

The rearrangement uses TRBV10-3 and TRBJ2-1; 11 nucleotides align to TRBD2. Germline V lookup: CDR1 ENHRY, CDR2 SYGVKD. This CDR3 comprises 16 residues. The V segment lost 2 bases and the J segment 4 bases; nucleotides outside the gene matches: 4. CDR3 nucleotides: TGTGCCATCAGTGAGCTCGGGACTAGCGGATACAATGAGCAGTTCTTC. Translated, it gives CAISELGTSGYNEQFF.

The chain couples TRBV19 to TRBJ1-1; D is unclear. Germline V CDR1 and CDR2: LNHDA, SQIVND (reference sequence). This CDR3 has 13 residues. The V gene lost 5 bases and the J gene lost 0 bases, with 7 bases spanning the gap. CDR3 in DNA: TGTGCCAGTAGTCTGGGCATGAACACTGAAGCTTTCTTT. This sequence encodes CASSLGMNTEAFF.

The chain recombines TRBV5-1 with TRBJ2-1, with TRBD1 matching 8 bases. Germline V gene lookup returns CDR1 SGHRS and CDR2 YFSETQ. V was clipped by 0 bases and J by 4 bases; unmatched bases: 3. The CDR3 is 15 amino acids. CDR3 sequence reads: CASSLGQGAYNEQFF. The CDR3 nucleotides read TGCGCCAGCAGCTTGGGGCAGGGGGCATACAATGAGCAGTTCTTC.

This chain uses TRBV4-2 with TRBJ2-1, with D tentatively TRBD2 (6 bases). Trimming removed 4 bases from V and 0 bases from J, with 13 bases in between. This CDR3 contains 16 residues. CDR1 LGHNA and CDR2 YNFKEQ come from the germline V gene. The CDR3 sequence: CASSPSAGASYNEQFF. The DNA for the CDR3 is TGTGCCAGCAGCCCCTCAGCGGGCGCCTCCTACAATGAGCAGTTCTTC.

The gene calls are TRBV9 and TRBJ1-5; TRBD1 might be the D (6 bases). CDR3 length: 15 residues. V was cut by 4 bases and J by 0 bases, with 11 bases left in between. Germline CDR1 is SGDLS and CDR2 is YYNGEE. The CDR3 DNA reads TGTGCCAGCAGCCTCGGACAGAATAGCAATCAGCCCCAGCATTTT. This codes for CASSLGQNSNQPQHF.

The chain recombines TRBV10-3 with TRBJ2-7, with TRBD2 matching 7 bases. Looked up from germline, CDR1 is ENHRY and CDR2 is SYGVKD. V lost 5 bases to trimming and J lost 1 base; unmatched junction nucleotides: 20. CDR3 length equals 19 residues. Here the CDR3 reads CAISRERDPGTRSSYEQYF. In DNA form, the CDR3 reads TGTGCCATCAGTCGGGAGCGGGATCCGGGCACTAGATCTTCCTACGAGCAGTACTTC.

This clone was picked up a small number of times. V and J are TRBV2 and TRBJ1-6, with 7 bases matching TRBD1. The CDR3 is made up of 14 amino acids. The J segment lost 6 bases and the V segment lost 7 bases, leaving 6 bases of the junction unmatched. In germline, CDR1 is SNHLY, CDR2 FYNNEI. The CDR3 region has the DNA TGTGCCAGCAAAGACGACAGGGTTAATTCACCCCTCCACTTT. It codes for CASKDDRVNSPLHF. Drawing the rest from reference TRBV2 and TRBJ1-6, the complete variable domain is EPEVTQTPSHQVTQMGQEVILRCVPISNHLYFYWYRQILGQKVEFLVSFYNNEISEKSEIFDDQFSVERPDGSNFTLKIRSTKLEDSAMYFCASKDDRVNSPLHFGNGTRLTVT.